The T cell receptor beta chain under discussion was sequenced for a study of T cell repertoires in aging, cancer and after chemotherapy. This clonotype was seen once. A junction boundary mismatches the germline segment, possibly from a read error. CDR1 and CDR2 from the germline V gene are SGHTA and FQGTGA. The CDR3 length is 16 residues. The template was genomic DNA from peripheral blood, not RNA. A mixed TRB-A/B primer pool amplified rearranged TRB by multiplex touch-down PCR. Each CDR3 protein gets one entry after TCRdb re-called the multiplex PCR reads with MiXCR. This table holds about 10,000 distinct CDR3 sequences, around 44% found once.

The rearrangement joins TRBV7-3 to TRBJ2-1; D may be TRBD2 (6 bases). The receptor was isolated from a human donor in good health. Material: blood. Here the CDR3 DNA reads TGTGCCAGCAGCTTAATATCGGGGGTCTCCTACAATGTGCAGTTCTTC. Translating it yields CASSLISGVSYNVQFF.